The text below deals with one T cell receptor beta chain. Its cognate antigen has yet to be identified. Base qualities are not recorded, but no much larger clone differs from it by a single base. For sequencing of the TCRbeta CDR3 region, genomic DNA was extracted from the sorted cells. The immunoSEQ Assay was used for sequencing of TCRbeta CDR3 regions. TCRdb limited this immuneACCESS table to in-frame rearrangements with V and J called. A share of clones is missing; checked studies link under half to unresolved V genes, and the rest is unexplained. Here the sample has approximately 81,000 clones; approximately 90% occur a single time. The ten largest make up about 1% of the sample. Patients with autoimmune disease history or receiving systemic immunosuppression were excluded from the trial. Peripheral blood for TCR sequencing was collected from all dose cohorts at baseline, on cycle 4 day 1, and on cycle 7 day 1. Samples were obtained from an open-label, multicenter, first-in-human phase I dose-escalation trial of ivuxolimab. Adults with locally advanced or metastatic head and neck squamous cell, hepatocellular, melanoma or renal cell carcinoma were enrolled in the trial. Before TCR sequencing, CD4+ T cells and CD8+ T cells were sorted from peripheral blood as separate populations.

Trimmed from V: 5 bases; trimmed from J: 0 bases; junction bases lacking a gene match: 9. Taken from cysteine to phenylalanine, the CDR3 has 16 residues. The only DNA kept is the CDR3, 48 bases in frame from the first base. Sequences SGHRS (CDR1) and YFSETQ (CDR2) are obtained from the germline V gene. This sample was included in a study of OX40 agonist ivuxolimab in advanced cancers. The study in broad terms: The costimulatory receptor OX40 (CD134) was targeted by ivuxolimab, a fully human IgG2 agonistic monoclonal antibody. Intravenous ivuxolimab was administered to patients every 2 weeks at six dose levels: 0.01, 0.1, 0.3, 1.5, 3 and 10 mg/kg. Of the roughly 54 dose-escalation patients, hepatocellular carcinoma was present in roughly 19, melanoma in around 15, renal cell carcinoma in 9 and head and neck cancer in 9. The dose-escalation cohort was 82.7% male with a mean age of 60 years, ranging from about 20 to 85. Patients were allowed to have had prior anti-PD-1, anti-PD-L1 or anti-CTLA-4 therapy, and more than 35% of the dose-escalation patients had been treated with checkpoint inhibitors. Partial responses were achieved by three dose-escalation patients, of whom one had hepatocellular carcinoma and two had cutaneous melanoma. The point of sequencing TCRbeta in the periphery was to test whether ivuxolimab changed TCR sequence diversity and drove clonal T-cell expansion. The paper covers the monotherapy dose-escalation part of the phase I ivuxolimab trial, which included N ≈ 50 patients. Results the study describes overall, beyond this receptor: At doses of 0.1 to 3.0 mg/kg, clonal expansion of both CD4+ and CD8+ blood T cells was observed from baseline to week 6. Which antigens the clonally expanded peripheral T cells were specific for was not determined. After ivuxolimab, CD8+ T cells had more expanded clones than CD4+ T cells on average. Low levels of normalized T-cell clonal expansion were also seen in some patients who did not respond. Partial responders in the 0.1-3.0 mg/kg groups had among the lowest normalized peripheral clonal expansion, especially among CD8+ T cells.

This clonotype originated in an adult with an advanced solid tumor such as melanoma, head and neck, liver or kidney cancer. Recombination joined TRBV5-1 with TRBJ2-3; 7 bases in the junction line up with TRBD2. Here the sequenced sample was CD4+ or CD8+ T cells sorted from blood, taken in a trial of the OX40 agonist ivuxolimab. The nucleotide sequence is given as TGCGCCAGCAGACCTCGCGGGGGAGATAGCACAGATACGCAGTATTTT. This translates into CASRPRGGDSTDTQYF.